Each of the 32 T cell receptor beta chains below was sequenced from the same sample in a study of cytomegalovirus exposure and HLA in healthy donors. TCRdb's copy holds only in-frame clones and misses some; the assay was immunoSEQ multiplex PCR. The sample lists around 350,000 clones; roughly 89% were seen once. The sequenced sample consisted of PBMCs. All receptors come from a woman between 18 and 30 years old in good health and CMV-seronegative.

The chain has TRBV5-1 and TRBJ2-7; TRBD2 matches 7 bases. J gave up 5 bases and V 4 bases, and 9 bases lay outside the gene matches. There are 14 residues in the CDR3. In germline, CDR1 is SGHRS, CDR2 YFSETQ. The CDR3 reads CASSQRTSEDEQYF. CDR3 coding DNA: TGCGCCAGCAGCCAAAGGACTAGTGAGGACGAGCAGTACTTC.

The chain links TRBV18 to TRBJ1-5, with D possibly matching TRBD1 (5 bases). This CDR3 is built from 15 residues. V was shortened by 4 bases and J by 5 bases, with 15 bases between the two germline ends. The V gene's germline CDR1 is KGHSH and CDR2 LQKENI. CDR3 coding DNA: TGTGCCAGCTCACTCTCCATCGACAGATATCAGCCCCAGCATTTT. Its translation: CASSLSIDRYQPQHF.

V is TRBV4-2 and J is TRBJ2-7; TRBD2 aligns across 7 bases. CDR1 is LGHNA, CDR2 YNFKEQ, per germline. This CDR3 is built from 16 residues. The V gene end was trimmed by 0 bases and the J gene end by 1 base; junction bases not matched to a gene: 6. This chain's CDR3 is CASSQDFGTTSYEQYF. The CDR3 DNA reads TGTGCCAGCAGCCAAGATTTTGGGACTACTTCCTACGAGCAGTACTTC.

This chain connects TRBV28 to TRBJ2-7, with 7 bases fitting TRBD1. Trimming took 6 bases from V and 1 from J; bases not matched to a gene: 3. The CDR3 totals 13 residues. In germline, CDR1 is MDHEN, CDR2 SYDVKM. CDR3 residues: CASSLQGSYEQYF. CDR3 bases: TGTGCCAGCAGCTTACAGGGGTCCTACGAGCAGTACTTC. Drawing the rest from reference TRBV28 and TRBJ2-7, the complete variable domain is DVKVTQSSRYLVKRTGEKVFLECVQDMDHENMFWYRQDPGLGLRLIYFSYDVKMKEKGDIPEGYSVSREKKERFSLILESASTNQTSMYLCASSLQGSYEQYFGPGTRLTVT.

The chain couples TRBV28 to TRBJ2-7, with 12 bases identical to TRBD2. The germline V gene has CDR1 MDHEN and CDR2 SYDVKM. The CDR3 contains 14 residues. After removal of 8 bases from V and 7 bases from J, the junction contained 9 bases not matched to a gene. CDR3 sequence (DNA): TGTGCCAGCCGACCGCCTAGCGGGAGGGAGGAGCAGTACTTC. Its protein product is CASRPPSGREEQYF. Drawing the rest from reference TRBV28 and TRBJ2-7, the complete variable domain is DVKVTQSSRYLVKRTGEKVFLECVQDMDHENMFWYRQDPGLGLRLIYFSYDVKMKEKGDIPEGYSVSREKKERFSLILESASTNQTSMYLCASRPPSGREEQYFGPGTRLTVT.

CDR3 protein: CASSQETSNPSGANVLTF. The CDR3 bases are TGTGCCAGCAGCCAAGAGACTAGCAACCCCTCTGGGGCCAACGTCCTGACTTTC. The chain combines TRBV4-2 with TRBJ2-6, with 7 bases identical to TRBD2. J gave up 0 bases and V 0 bases, and 5 bases lay outside the gene matches. Per germline, CDR1 LGHNA and CDR2 YNFKEQ. The CDR3 spans 18 residues.

This chain connects TRBV7-7 to TRBJ2-1; possibly TRBD2 for D (6 bases). V dropped 6 bases and J dropped 4 bases, with 19 bases sitting between them. This CDR3 contains 16 residues. CDR1 and CDR2 (germline): SSHAT, FNYEAQ (reference sequence). CDR3 amino acids: CASSYAPGTAYNEQFF. The CDR3 nucleotides are TGTGCCAGCAGTTACGCCCCCGGGACTGCTTACAATGAGCAGTTCTTC.

The genes are TRBV5-1 and TRBJ2-1; TRBD1 aligns across 8 bases. V shed 0 bases and J 7 bases; nucleotides not matched to a gene: 6. This CDR3 comprises 15 residues. Germline lookup yields CDR1 SGHRS and CDR2 YFSETQ. The CDR3 is CASSLAGGRGNEQFF. CDR3 coding DNA: TGCGCCAGCAGCTTGGCAGGGGGCAGGGGGAATGAGCAGTTCTTC.

This chain links TRBV28 with TRBJ2-7; the D gene is possibly TRBD1 (5 bases). Trimming removed 5 bases at V and 6 bases at J, with 20 bases between. This CDR3 contains 15 residues. Germline-derived CDR1 and CDR2 are MDHEN and SYDVKM. CDR3 sequence reads: CASSPRAGFSIEQYF. CDR3 DNA sequence: TGTGCCAGCAGTCCACGGGCAGGGTTTTCTATCGAGCAGTACTTC.

The rearrangement uses TRBV28 and TRBJ2-2; D is possibly TRBD1 (7 bases). Trimming cost V 5 bases and J 2 bases, with 15 bases left between them. CDR1 and CDR2 (germline): MDHEN, SYDVKM. The CDR3 sequence is 16 residues long. CDR3 nucleotides: TGTGCCAGCAGTCCCGGCGGGACAGCAAACACCGGGGAGCTGTTTTTT. This codes for CASSPGGTANTGELFF.

This clone was counted only a few times. The CDR3 sequence is CASSLTHHAPYGYTF. CDR3 DNA: TGCGCCAGCAGCCTGACACACCATGCTCCCTATGGCTACACCTTC. The chain joins TRBV4-1 to TRBJ1-2; D unclear. V gave up 4 bases and J gave up 4 bases, with 16 bases separating them. The CDR3 contains 15 residues. Germline CDR1 and CDR2: MGHRA and YSYEKL.

J is TRBJ1-1 and V is TRBV28; the D is unclear. V dropped 7 bases and J dropped 4 bases, with 13 bases sitting between them. CDR3 size: 13 residues. The germline gives CDR1 MDHEN, CDR2 SYDVKM. CDR3 DNA sequence: TGTGCCAGCAATACTGCGGCGGGCACTGAAGCTTTCTTT. This codes for CASNTAAGTEAFF.

This chain links TRBV6-5 with TRBJ1-3; D is unresolved. This CDR3 is built from 15 residues. V lost 0 bases and J lost 4, with 10 bases in between. CDR1 is MNHEY, CDR2 SVGAGI, per germline. CDR3 in amino acids: CASSYSRAGGNTIYF. For the CDR3, the DNA is TGTGCCAGCAGTTACTCCCGGGCGGGCGGAAACACCATATATTTT.

This chain links TRBV14 with TRBJ2-5; 13 positions match TRBD2. CDR1 is SGHDN, CDR2 FVKESK, per germline. V lost 4 bases to trimming and J lost 5 bases; unmatched junction nucleotides: 7. The CDR3 contains 16 residues. The CDR3 is CASSLPGLAGSETQYF. In nucleotides, the CDR3 is TGTGCCAGCAGCCTCCCGGGACTAGCGGGAAGCGAGACCCAGTACTTC.

V is TRBV6-5 and J is TRBJ1-2; possible D gene TRBD1, 6 bases. Germline CDR1 and CDR2: MNHEY and SVGAGI. Trimming cost V 4 bases and J 5 bases, with 11 bases left between them. This CDR3 spans 13 amino acids. The DNA of the CDR3 is TGTGCCAGCAGTTCCTTACAGGGATATGGCTACACCTTC. This sequence encodes CASSSLQGYGYTF.

This clone was seen a few times. The V and J genes are TRBV25-1 and TRBJ1-6; D ambiguous. The V gene's germline CDR1 is MGHDK and CDR2 SYGVNS. The CDR3 contains 15 residues. Trimming cost V 3 bases and J 6 bases, with 12 bases left between them. The CDR3, as DNA: TGTGCCAGCAGTGAGAGCCGAAGGAGTAATTCACCCCTCCACTTT. This encodes CASSESRRSNSPLHF. Variable domain in full (rest from reference TRBV25-1 and TRBJ1-6): EADIYQTPRYLVIGTGKKITLECSQTMGHDKMYWYQQDPGMELHLIHYSYGVNSTEKGDLSSESTVSRIRTEHFPLTLESARPSHTSQYLCASSESRRSNSPLHFGNGTRLTVT.

V is TRBV27 and J is TRBJ2-7; D is unresolved. The V and J ends lost 3 bases and 3 bases respectively, with 12 bases between them. Germline CDR1 reads MNHEY; CDR2 reads SMNVEV (reference sequence). This CDR3 spans 14 amino acids. DNA for the CDR3: TGTGCCAGCAGTTTTTTTGGCCCCCGCTACGAGCAGTACTTC. The encoded protein is CASSFFGPRYEQYF.

This chain uses TRBV2 with TRBJ2-7, with 8 bases fitting TRBD1. The CDR3 is 14 amino acids. Germline values: CDR1 SNHLY, CDR2 FYNNEI. Trimming at V came to 7 bases and at J to 4 bases, leaving 9 bases not matched to a gene. The CDR3 nucleotides read TGTGCCAGCAACGCAGGGGGCGATTTTTACGAGCAGTACTTC. Amino acid sequence: CASNAGGDFYEQYF.

This chain links TRBV27 with TRBJ1-3; D perhaps matches TRBD1 (6 bases). The CDR3 is 17 residues long. The V end lost 0 bases, the J end lost 4 bases, and 16 bases lay between the germline ends. Germline CDR1 and CDR2: MNHEY and SMNVEV (reference sequence). CDR3 region: CASSLSGPGQTGNTIYF. CDR3 DNA: TGTGCCAGCAGTTTATCGGGTCCGGGACAAACAGGAAACACCATATATTTT.

The chain recombines TRBV5-1 with TRBJ1-2, with TRBD1 matching over 8 bases. This CDR3 spans 15 amino acids. V was pared by 4 bases and J by 3 bases, with 8 bases of the junction left unmatched. Per germline, CDR1 SGHRS and CDR2 YFSETQ. The CDR3: CASSGGLGQDYGYTF. CDR3 in DNA: TGCGCCAGCAGCGGAGGCTTGGGACAGGACTATGGCTACACCTTC.

A few counts support this clone. The same CDR3 can be traced to other DNA sequences in this sample. J is TRBJ2-1 and V is TRBV5-1; 8 positions match TRBD1. The germline V gene has CDR1 SGHRS and CDR2 YFSETQ. This CDR3 comprises 15 residues. V shed 3 bases, J shed 1 base, and the junction held 3 bases outside the gene matches. CDR3 protein: CASSSGTGSYNEQFF. CDR3 DNA: TGCGCCAGCAGCTCAGGGACAGGTTCCTACAATGAGCAGTTCTTC. Using reference TRBV5-1 and TRBJ2-1 for the parts outside the CDR3, the full variable domain is KAGVTQTPRYLIKTRGQQVTLSCSPISGHRSVSWYQQTPGQGLQFLFEYFSETQRNKGNFPGRFSGRQFSNSRSEMNVSTLELGDSALYLCASSSGTGSYNEQFFGPGTRLTVL.

V usage is TRBV7-8 and J usage is TRBJ1-5; D unresolved. The CDR3 contains 15 residues. The germline gives CDR1 SGHVS, CDR2 FQNEAQ. The V and J ends lost 5 bases and 1 base respectively, with 12 bases between them. This chain's CDR3 is CASSPNSPSNQPQHF. The CDR3 DNA follows: TGTGCCAGCAGCCCAAACTCTCCAAGCAATCAGCCCCAGCATTTT.

J is TRBJ1-2 and V is TRBV2; D is undetermined. Germline assignment: CDR1 SNHLY and CDR2 FYNNEI. The V and J ends lost 3 bases and 7 bases respectively, with 12 bases between them. This CDR3 has 13 residues. Written as DNA, the CDR3 is TGTGCCAGCAGTGACCGGGGAGACGGTGGCTACACCTTC. This sequence encodes CASSDRGDGGYTF.

The chain employs TRBV15 and TRBJ2-5; TRBD2 matches at 10 bases. CDR1 is LNHNV and CDR2 is YYDKDF in the germline V gene (reference sequence). The trim removed 0 bases at V and 4 bases at J, leaving 11 bases unmatched. The CDR3 length is 18 residues. CDR3 DNA: TGTGCCACCAGCAGAGATCGGTCTAGCGGGAGCCTAGGAGAGACCCAGTACTTC. This encodes CATSRDRSSGSLGETQYF.

The chain carries TRBV11-2 and TRBJ2-1; 8 bases fit TRBD1. CDR3 length equals 13 residues. With 4 bases clipped from V and 8 bases from J, the junction kept 4 bases outside the gene matches. Germline V gene data show CDR1 as SGHAT and CDR2 as FQNNGV. Here the CDR3 reads CASSSQGGDEQFF. CDR3 DNA: TGTGCCAGCAGCTCACAGGGGGGAGATGAGCAGTTCTTC. Full variable domain (outside the CDR3, taken from reference TRBV11-2 and TRBJ2-1): EAGVAQSPRYKIIEKRQSVAFWCNPISGHATLYWYQQILGQGPKLLIQFQNNGVVDDSQLPKDRFSAERLKGVDSTLKIQPAKLEDSAVYLCASSSQGGDEQFFGPGTRLTVL.

The V and J genes are TRBV28 and TRBJ1-1; D unresolved. CDR1 is MDHEN, CDR2 SYDVKM, per germline. Trimming shortened V by 6 bases and J by 0 bases, and 5 bases separated the two germline ends. The CDR3 loop spans 12 amino acids. DNA of the CDR3: TGTGCCAGCAGACCTATGAACACTGAAGCTTTCTTT. Its protein product is CASRPMNTEAFF.

This clone was counted a single time. The chain employs TRBV28 and TRBJ2-7, with 11 bases aligning to TRBD1. Per the germline V gene, CDR1 is MDHEN and CDR2 is SYDVKM. This CDR3 is 17 amino acids long. Trimming at V came to 6 bases and at J to 0 bases, leaving 10 bases not matched to a gene. CDR3 amino acids: CASSPGQGVPGSYEQYF. CDR3 in DNA: TGTGCCAGCAGCCCGGGACAGGGGGTCCCTGGCTCCTACGAGCAGTACTTC.

The chain joins TRBV30 to TRBJ1-1; 7 bases are shared with TRBD1. With V trimmed by 3 bases and J by 2 bases, 6 bases remained unmatched. Germline V gene data show CDR1 as GTSNPN and CDR2 as SVGIG (reference sequence). The CDR3 totals 14 residues. The CDR3 is CAWRKGGLNTEAFF. The CDR3 DNA sequence: TGTGCCTGGAGGAAAGGGGGCCTCAACACTGAAGCTTTCTTT.

The V call is TRBV7-7, the J call TRBJ2-1, with 9 nucleotides matching TRBD2. CDR1 is SSHAT, CDR2 FNYEAQ, per germline (reference sequence). The CDR3 spans 16 residues. Unmatched junction bases numbered 6, after V lost 6 bases and J lost 0 bases. The CDR3 DNA is TGTGCCAGCAGTTCTAGCGGGATGAGCTCCTACAATGAGCAGTTCTTC. Translation: CASSSSGMSSYNEQFF.

CDR3 residues: CASSYGRGSYEQYF. The CDR3 DNA reads as TGTGCCAGCAGTTATGGCAGGGGCTCCTACGAGCAGTACTTC. The chain joins TRBV6-6 to TRBJ2-7; D perhaps matches TRBD1 (6 bases). Trimming removed 3 bases from V and 0 bases from J, with 9 bases in between. Germline V gives CDR1 MNHNY, CDR2 SVGAGI (reference sequence). CDR3 length: 14 amino acids.

The V and J genes are TRBV5-1 and TRBJ2-3; 7 bases match TRBD1. CDR1 is SGHRS and CDR2 is YFSETQ in the germline V gene. V trimming: 0 bases; J trimming: 4 bases; junction bases outside the gene matches: 8. The CDR3 runs 16 residues. The CDR3 DNA reads as TGCGCCAGCAGCTTGGGTCTGGGACAGATATCAGATACGCAGTATTTT. Protein: CASSLGLGQISDTQYF.

The rearrangement links TRBV4-2 to TRBJ2-2; 9 bases align to TRBD2. J was trimmed by 4 bases and V by 0 bases; bases with no gene match: 18. The CDR3 runs to 21 residues. Per the germline V gene, CDR1 is LGHNA and CDR2 is YNFKEQ. The CDR3 DNA reads as TGTGCCAGCAGCCAAGACGCTCCTGTTCCTAGCGGGACTCGCTTCACCGGGGAGCTGTTTTTT. Translation gives CASSQDAPVPSGTRFTGELFF.